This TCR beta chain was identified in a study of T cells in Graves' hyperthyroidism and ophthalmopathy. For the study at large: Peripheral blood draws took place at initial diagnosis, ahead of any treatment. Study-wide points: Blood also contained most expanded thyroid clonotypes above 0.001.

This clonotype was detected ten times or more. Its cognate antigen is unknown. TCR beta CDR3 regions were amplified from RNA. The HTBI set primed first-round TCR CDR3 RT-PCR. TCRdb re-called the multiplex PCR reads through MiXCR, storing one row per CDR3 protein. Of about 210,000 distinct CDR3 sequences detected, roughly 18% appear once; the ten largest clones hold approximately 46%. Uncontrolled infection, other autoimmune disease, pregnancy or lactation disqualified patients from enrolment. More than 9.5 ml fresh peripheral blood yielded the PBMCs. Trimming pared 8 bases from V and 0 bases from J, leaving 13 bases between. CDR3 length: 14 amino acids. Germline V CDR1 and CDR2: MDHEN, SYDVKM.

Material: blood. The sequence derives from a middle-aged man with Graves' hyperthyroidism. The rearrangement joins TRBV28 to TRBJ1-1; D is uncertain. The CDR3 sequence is CASLVHPMNTEAFF. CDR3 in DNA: TGTGCCAGCCTCGTGCACCCCATGAACACTGAAGCTTTCTTT. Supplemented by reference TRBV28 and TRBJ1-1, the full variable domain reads DVKVTQSSRYLVKRTGEKVFLECVQDMDHENMFWYRQDPGLGLRLIYFSYDVKMKEKGDIPEGYSVSREKKERFSLILESASTNQTSMYLCASLVHPMNTEAFFGQGTRLTVV.